This record covers a single T cell receptor (beta chain). Its antigen is still unknown. The germline V gene has CDR1 DFQATT and CDR2 SNEGSKA (reference sequence). This CDR3 is built from 14 residues. After removal of 4 bases from V and 4 bases from J, the junction contained 7 bases not matched to a gene. These data come from a study of T cells in Graves' hyperthyroidism and ophthalmopathy. Across the study: Peripheral blood was collected at initial diagnosis, before any treatment.

Authors of the study amplified TCR beta CDR3 regions from RNA transcripts. The TCR CDR3 first-round RT-PCR relied on the HTBI primer set. TCRdb recomputed calls from the multiplex PCR reads with MiXCR, one row per CDR3 protein. The sample has around 300,000 distinct CDR3 sequences, 22% seen once; the top ten hold around two thirds. Study-level results: Most thyroid clonotypes expanded above 0.001 appeared in blood too.

Uncontrolled infection, other autoimmune disease, pregnancy and lactation each barred patients from inclusion. The rearrangement links TRBV20-1 to TRBJ1-5; TRBD1 aligns across 7 bases. Sample: blood. The clonotype originates from a young man with Graves' ophthalmopathy. DNA for the CDR3: TGCAGTGCTAAGGACGGGACAGTTAATCAGCCCCAGCATTTT. Encoded protein: CSAKDGTVNQPQHF.